The next 10 T cell receptor beta chains were all read from a single sample in a study of shared clonotypes between healthy human individuals. Produced via immunoSEQ multiplex PCR; TCRdb's table is partial and in-frame only. The sample contains 2.5 million or so clones, just over 90% of which appear only once. The material sequenced was naive CD4+ T cells sorted from blood. Documented subset: CD45RA+ positively selected. The receptors shown here come from a man in his late teens or twenties in good health.

The chain carries TRBV14 and TRBJ2-7; D ambiguous. The CDR3 spans 13 residues. V was pared by 5 bases and J by 2 bases, with 10 bases between. In germline, CDR1 is SGHDN, CDR2 FVKESK. CDR3 loop: CASSRQVTYEQYF. CDR3 in DNA: TGTGCCAGCAGCAGGCAGGTAACCTACGAGCAGTACTTC.

The rearrangement links TRBV27 to TRBJ2-7; tentatively, D is TRBD1 or TRBD2 (6 bases each). The CDR3 runs 16 residues. Germline V lookup: CDR1 MNHEY, CDR2 SMNVEV (reference sequence). Trimming removed 3 bases from V and 2 bases from J, with 17 bases in between. CDR3 nucleotide sequence: TGTGCCAGCAGTTTTGAACAGGGTGGAGGGGCCTACGAGCAGTACTTC. Translating it yields CASSFEQGGGAYEQYF.

CDR3 nucleotide sequence: TGTGCCAGCAGTGAACAAAGCGGGGGGGCCGTGACCCAGTACTTC. As protein: CASSEQSGGAVTQYF. The J gene is TRBJ2-5, the V gene TRBV6-1, with 10 positions matching TRBD2. The CDR3 is 15 amino acids. CDR1 is MNHNS, CDR2 SASEGT, per germline. V was clipped by 2 bases and J by 7 bases; unmatched bases: 7.

V and J are TRBV12-5 and TRBJ2-3; D is possibly TRBD2 (6 bases). The CDR3 is 11 residues long. V lost 9 bases, J lost 4 bases, and 8 bases lay in between. Germline CDR1 and CDR2: LGHNT and FRNRAP. The CDR3 here is CASSSADTQYF. CDR3 in DNA: TGTGCTAGCTCTAGCGCAGATACGCAGTATTTT.

The chain employs TRBV4-3 and TRBJ2-5; D ambiguous. The CDR3 is 13 amino acids. V was cut by 4 bases and J by 5 bases, with 11 bases left in between. CDR1 and CDR2 from the germline V gene are LGHNA and YSLEER. The CDR3, as DNA: TGCGCCAGCAGCCTCGGGTTTGGGGAGACCCAGTACTTC. Its translation: CASSLGFGETQYF.

V usage is TRBV5-1 and J usage is TRBJ2-3; possibly TRBD1 for D (5 bases). Germline values: CDR1 SGHRS, CDR2 YFSETQ. V was trimmed by 6 bases and J by 3 bases, leaving 11 bases between them. The CDR3 has 13 amino acids. CDR3 loop: CASMAGPTDTQYF. The DNA of the CDR3 is TGCGCCAGCATGGCAGGGCCTACAGATACGCAGTATTTT.

The gene calls are TRBV29-1 and TRBJ1-3, with 7 bases that match TRBD1. The CDR3 has 14 residues. Per the germline V gene, CDR1 is SQVTM and CDR2 is ANQGSEA. J was trimmed by 2 bases and V by 0 bases; bases with no gene match: 1. The CDR3 DNA reads TGCAGCGTTGAAGATGGGACAGCTGGAAACACCATATATTTT. This encodes CSVEDGTAGNTIYF.

The CDR3 sequence: CSVESGGETYNEQFF. The CDR3 bases are TGCAGCGTCGAAAGCGGGGGGGAGACCTACAATGAGCAGTTCTTC. The V call is TRBV29-1, the J call TRBJ2-1, with 10 positions matching TRBD2. V shed 6 bases, J shed 2 bases, and the junction held 7 bases outside the gene matches. The CDR3 covers 15 residues. The V gene's germline CDR1 is SQVTM and CDR2 ANQGSEA.

This clone has more than one count but fewer than ten. V is TRBV30 and J is TRBJ1-5; 7 bases are shared with TRBD1. The CDR3 extends over 17 amino acids. With V trimmed by 0 bases and J by 6 bases, 14 bases remained unmatched. Germline V lookup: CDR1 GTSNPN, CDR2 SVGIG (reference sequence). The CDR3 loop reads CAWSVQARQGVTQPQHF. Written as DNA, the CDR3 is TGTGCCTGGAGTGTACAGGCGAGGCAGGGGGTTACTCAGCCCCAGCATTTT. Supplemented by reference TRBV30 and TRBJ1-5, the full variable domain reads SQTIHQWPATLVQPVGSPLSLECTVEGTSNPNLYWYRQAAGRGLQLLFYSVGIGQISSEVPQNLSASRPQDRQFILSSKKLLLSDSGFYLCAWSVQARQGVTQPQHFGDGTRLSIL.

This clone was seen a single time. The chain recombines TRBV28 with TRBJ2-7, with 13 nucleotides matching TRBD2. Germline values: CDR1 MDHEN, CDR2 SYDVKM. The CDR3 totals 16 residues. J lost 3 bases, V lost 3 bases, and 5 bases had no gene match. This chain's CDR3 is CASSFAGTSGDYEQYF. Written as DNA, the CDR3 is TGTGCCAGCAGTTTTGCCGGGACTAGCGGGGACTACGAGCAGTACTTC.